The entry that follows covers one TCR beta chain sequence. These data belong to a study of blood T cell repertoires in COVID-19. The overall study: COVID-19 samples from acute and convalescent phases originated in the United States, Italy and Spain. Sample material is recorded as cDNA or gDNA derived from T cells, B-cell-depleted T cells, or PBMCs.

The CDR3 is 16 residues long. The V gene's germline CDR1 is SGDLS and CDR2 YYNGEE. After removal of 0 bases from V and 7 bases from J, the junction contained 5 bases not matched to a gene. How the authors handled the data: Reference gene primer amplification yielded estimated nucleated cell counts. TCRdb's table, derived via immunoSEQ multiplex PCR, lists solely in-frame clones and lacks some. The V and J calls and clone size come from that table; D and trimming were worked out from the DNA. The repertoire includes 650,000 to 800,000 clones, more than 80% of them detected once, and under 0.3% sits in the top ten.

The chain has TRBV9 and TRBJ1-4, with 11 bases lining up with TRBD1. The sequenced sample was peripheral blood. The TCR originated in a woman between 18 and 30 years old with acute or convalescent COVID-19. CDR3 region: CASSVGPGQGGEKLFF. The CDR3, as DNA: TGTGCCAGCAGCGTAGGCCCGGGACAGGGGGGTGAAAAACTGTTTTTT.